This passage covers 20 T cell receptor beta chains from one sample sequenced in a study of T-cell memory formation after mild COVID-19. Each CDR3 protein is one row after TCRdb ran MiXCR on the 5' RACE reads. The repertoire includes roughly 600,000 distinct CDR3 sequences, about 20% of them detected once, and around 11% sits in the top ten. Sequencing was carried out using PBMCs or a T cell subset sorted from them (not recorded which). These receptors came from an adult woman who had mild COVID-19 (a few samples of this study predate the infection). Cell type and time point are not known.

The J gene is TRBJ2-5, the V gene TRBV29-1; D unresolved. Trimming removed 4 bases at V and 2 bases at J, with 8 bases between. This CDR3 has 12 residues. Germline CDR1 and CDR2: SQVTM and ANQGSEA. CDR3 DNA: TGCAGCGTTGGGTGGCAACAAGAGACCCAGTACTTC. Protein product: CSVGWQQETQYF.

This clonotype has only a few counts. The V call is TRBV6-5, the J call TRBJ2-2; the D gene is possibly TRBD2 (6 bases). This CDR3 region has 13 residues. V was shortened by 8 bases and J by 5 bases, with 12 bases between the two germline ends. Germline lookup yields CDR1 MNHEY and CDR2 SVGAGI. The CDR3, as DNA: TGTGCCAGCCACCGGGGAGGAACCGGGGAGCTGTTTTTT. Translated, it gives CASHRGGTGELFF.

This clonotype has more than one count but fewer than ten. The J gene is TRBJ2-7, the V gene TRBV7-8; D may be TRBD2 (5 bases). This CDR3 contains 14 residues. The V end lost 1 base, the J end lost 6 bases, and 13 bases lay between the germline ends. Germline loops: CDR1 SGHVS, CDR2 FQNEAQ. The CDR3 DNA reads as TGTGCCAGCAGCTTAGGGAGACTGGCGGGCGAGCAGTACTTC. Its translation: CASSLGRLAGEQYF.

This clonotype has just a few counts. V gene TRBV15 combines with J gene TRBJ2-7; 7 bases match TRBD1. Germline CDR1 and CDR2: LNHNV and YYDKDF (reference sequence). V gave up 5 bases and J gave up 0 bases; unmatched junction bases: 10. The CDR3 is 16 amino acids. CDR3 bases: TGTGCCACCAGCCCTCGGACAGGCTATAGCTCCTACGAGCAGTACTTC. Encoded protein: CATSPRTGYSSYEQYF.

The genes are TRBV10-3 and TRBJ2-3; 9 bases are shared with TRBD2. The ends lost 11 bases at V and 1 base at J; junction bases unmatched: 19. This CDR3 contains 18 residues. Per the germline V gene, CDR1 is ENHRY and CDR2 is SYGVKD. The CDR3 DNA follows: TGTGCCTCCCACACCCCTGGCGGGGGGGCTTCGGGCACAGATACGCAGTATTTT. This encodes CASHTPGGGASGTDTQYF.

The chain carries TRBV7-9 and TRBJ2-7; D not certain. Trimming shortened V by 4 bases and J by 0 bases, and 7 bases separated the two germline ends. This CDR3 comprises 13 residues. The V gene's germline CDR1 is SEHNR and CDR2 FQNEAQ (reference sequence). CDR3 amino acids: CASSWRTSYEQYF. The CDR3 coding sequence is TGTGCCAGCAGCTGGCGGACCTCCTACGAGCAGTACTTC.

CDR3 sequence reads: CASSFRVGVYSNTEAFF. For the CDR3, the DNA is TGTGCCAGCAGTTTTAGGGTTGGGGTTTACTCGAACACTGAAGCTTTCTTT. The rearrangement joins TRBV12-3 or TRBV12-4 to TRBJ1-1; D is unresolved. The CDR3 contains 17 residues. Deletions cut 3 bases from V and 1 base from J, with 18 bases between.

This clonotype was counted only a few times. The gene calls are TRBV7-2 and TRBJ2-1; 10 positions match TRBD2. Germline-derived CDR1 and CDR2 are SGHTA and FQGNSA. The CDR3 loop spans 15 amino acids. The V and J ends lost 5 bases and 8 bases, in that order; junction bases with no gene match: 9. DNA for the CDR3: TGTGCCAGCAGCCTCCAGCGGGGGGGCTTGTATGAGCAGTTCTTC. Protein sequence: CASSLQRGGLYEQFF.

The chain is built from TRBV29-1 and TRBJ2-1; TRBD2 matches 8 bases. There are 14 residues in the CDR3. CDR1 SQVTM and CDR2 ANQGSEA come from the germline V gene. After removal of 3 bases from V and 5 bases from J, the junction contained 6 bases not matched to a gene. The CDR3 nucleotides are TGCAGCGTTGACCCCGGGAGGGGACACAATGAGCAGTTCTTC. It encodes CSVDPGRGHNEQFF.

This clonotype was detected a few times. V and J are TRBV20-1 and TRBJ1-3; D is ambiguous. This CDR3 spans 15 amino acids. The V and J ends lost 0 bases and 2 bases respectively, with 11 bases between them. Germline CDR1 is DFQATT and CDR2 is SNEGSKA (reference sequence). CDR3 amino acids: CSARDPREAGNTIYF. In DNA, the CDR3 is TGCAGTGCTAGAGATCCCCGGGAAGCTGGAAACACCATATATTTT.

For the CDR3, the DNA is TGTGCCAGCAGCCAGATGACCGGGACTTCCTATGGCTACACCTTC. Its translation: CASSQMTGTSYGYTF. The V call is TRBV4-2, the J call TRBJ1-2; D perhaps matches TRBD1 (5 bases). The CDR3 is 15 amino acids. The germline V gene encodes CDR1 LGHNA and CDR2 YNFKEQ. The V gene lost 3 bases and the J gene lost 4 bases, with 15 bases spanning the gap.

This clonotype appeared a few times. In nucleotides, the CDR3 is TGTGCCAGCAGTACCCGACTAGCGACCTCCTACAATGAGCAGTTCTTC. Its protein product is CASSTRLATSYNEQFF. The V and J genes are TRBV6-2 or TRBV6-3 and TRBJ2-1, with 8 bases matching TRBD2. Germline V lookup: CDR1 MNHEY, CDR2 SVGEGT. The V and J ends lost 5 bases and 0 bases, in that order; junction bases with no gene match: 6. The CDR3 sequence is 16 residues long.

The V call is TRBV5-5, the J call TRBJ1-1; unclear D gene. Germline-derived CDR1 and CDR2 are SGHKS and YYEKEE (reference sequence). CDR3 length: 13 amino acids. V was trimmed by 3 bases and J by 5 bases, leaving 11 bases between them. This chain's CDR3 is CASSWTWRTEAFF. Here the CDR3 DNA reads TGTGCCAGCAGCTGGACCTGGCGGACTGAAGCTTTCTTT.

This clonotype was seen a few times. The genes are TRBV18 and TRBJ2-3; TRBD2 matches at 10 bases. The CDR3 runs 15 residues. Germline V gene sequence: CDR1 KGHSH, CDR2 LQKENI. The V gene end was trimmed by 9 bases and the J gene end by 0 bases; junction bases not matched to a gene: 6. The CDR3 DNA reads TGTGCCAGTTCCATAGCGGGAGGAAGCACAGATACGCAGTATTTT. Translated: CASSIAGGSTDTQYF. Variable domain in full (rest from reference TRBV18 and TRBJ2-3): NAGVMQNPRHLVRRRGQEARLRCSPMKGHSHVYWYRQLPEEGLKFMVYLQKENIIDESGMPKERFSAEFPKEGPSILRIQQVVRGDSAAYFCASSIAGGSTDTQYFGPGTRLTVL.

The rearrangement joins TRBV27 to TRBJ1-1; D uncertain. CDR1 MNHEY and CDR2 SMNVEV come from the germline V gene (reference sequence). Trimming stripped 0 bases from V and 1 base from J, with 6 bases between. This CDR3 comprises 14 residues. The CDR3 DNA reads as TGTGCCAGCAGTTTATCATACAGGAACACTGAAGCTTTCTTT. This translates into CASSLSYRNTEAFF.

This clonotype was counted a few times. The chain uses TRBV24-1 and TRBJ2-5; possible D gene TRBD1, 5 bases. This CDR3 spans 15 amino acids. The V gene's germline CDR1 is KGHDR and CDR2 SFDVKD. V was trimmed by 1 base and J by 5 bases, leaving 13 bases between them. CDR3 DNA: TGTGCCACCAGTGATTTTGGCCCTAAGGGGGAGACCCAGTACTTC. It is translated as CATSDFGPKGETQYF.

The CDR3 nucleotides are TGTGCCAGCAGCCAGACCCGACAGGGCAATGAGCAGTTCTTC. Protein product: CASSQTRQGNEQFF. This chain uses TRBV4-2 with TRBJ2-1; 7 nucleotides agree with TRBD1. CDR1 is LGHNA, CDR2 YNFKEQ, per germline. The CDR3 runs 14 residues. The V and J ends lost 3 bases and 6 bases, in that order; junction bases with no gene match: 5.

This rearrangement joins TRBV13 to TRBJ1-6; maybe TRBD1 (6 bases). CDR1 is PRHDT and CDR2 is FYEKMQ in the germline V gene (reference sequence). The CDR3 is 14 residues long. Trimming removed 4 bases at V and 7 bases at J, with 11 bases between. CDR3 residues: CASSSRDKNSPLHF. CDR3 bases: TGTGCCAGCAGCTCTCGGGACAAGAATTCACCCCTCCACTTT.

The J gene is TRBJ2-1, the V gene TRBV20-1, with TRBD2 as a possible D gene (7 bases). The CDR3 is made up of 14 amino acids. V lost 5 bases to trimming and J lost 4 bases, with 15 bases between them. Germline-derived CDR1 and CDR2 are DFQATT and SNEGSKA (reference sequence). The CDR3 loop is CSARGAPGYNEQFF. Written as DNA, the CDR3 is TGCAGTGCTCGGGGGGCACCGGGGTACAATGAGCAGTTCTTC.

This clonotype was detected only a few times. The rearrangement uses TRBV12-3 or TRBV12-4 and TRBJ2-3, with 8 bases identical to TRBD2. V dropped 6 bases and J dropped 1; count of bases not matched to a gene: 6. The CDR3 spans 15 residues. The CDR3 reads CASRNKRGRTDTQYF. The CDR3 DNA reads TGTGCCAGCAGGAACAAGCGGGGGCGCACAGATACGCAGTATTTT.